The present T cell receptor (beta chain) was sequenced within a study of blood T cell repertoires in COVID-19. Clones were sequenced by immunoSEQ multiplex PCR, and TCRdb holds only the in-frame ones, with some missing. Among about 280,000 clones listed, approximately 91% were seen once. The CDR3 is made up of 17 amino acids. CDR1 is KGHSH and CDR2 is LQKENI in the germline V gene. V shed 3 bases, J shed 0 bases, and the junction held 8 bases outside the gene matches. This TCR was recovered from a man younger than 35 with active or convalescent COVID-19. The sequencing sample was made of peripheral blood. This chain connects TRBV18 to TRBJ2-7, with 10 positions matching TRBD1. CDR3 region: CASSPSQGTGVSYEQYF. CDR3 bases: TGTGCCAGCTCACCTTCCCAGGGGACAGGGGTCTCCTACGAGCAGTACTTC. Full variable domain (rest looked up from reference TRBV18 and TRBJ2-7): NAGVMQNPRHLVRRRGQEARLRCSPMKGHSHVYWYRQLPEEGLKFMVYLQKENIIDESGMPKERFSAEFPKEGPSILRIQQVVRGDSAAYFCASSPSQGTGVSYEQYFGPGTRLTVT.